These 5 T cell receptor beta chains were all obtained from the same sample, sequenced in a study of blood T cell repertoires in COVID-19. TCRdb's copy holds only in-frame clones and misses some; the assay was immunoSEQ multiplex PCR. This sample has about 150,000 clones, with 75% to 90% found just once. The sequencing sample was made of peripheral blood. The receptors come from a man aged 18 to 29 with COVID-19, enrolled during active disease.

This chain connects TRBV5-1 to TRBJ2-5, with 9 bases aligning to TRBD2. The CDR3 loop spans 16 amino acids. CDR1 and CDR2 (germline): SGHRS, YFSETQ. V dropped 0 bases and J dropped 7; count of bases not matched to a gene: 10. The CDR3 spells CASSLGAGGEQRTQYF. CDR3 nucleotide sequence: TGCGCCAGCAGCTTGGGCGCGGGGGGGGAACAGCGGACCCAGTACTTC.

This chain uses TRBV28 with TRBJ2-7, with 11 bases aligning to TRBD2. J gave up 3 bases and V 6 bases, and 7 bases lay outside the gene matches. The CDR3 consists of 15 residues. Germline V gene data show CDR1 as MDHEN and CDR2 as SYDVKM. The CDR3 is CASRLAGGGSYEQYF. CDR3 sequence (DNA): TGTGCCAGCAGGTTAGCGGGAGGGGGCAGCTACGAGCAGTACTTC.

This rearrangement joins TRBV11-3 to TRBJ2-7; tentatively, D is TRBD2 (7 bases). Germline lookup yields CDR1 SGHNT and CDR2 YENEEA. V shed 0 bases and J shed 2 bases, with 14 bases lying between them. The CDR3 loop spans 16 amino acids. The CDR3 protein is CASSLEGGGPTYEQYF. CDR3 nucleotide sequence: TGTGCCAGCAGCTTAGAAGGGGGAGGGCCGACCTACGAGCAGTACTTC.

In the case of this clone: The junction departs from the called germline gene at one end, perhaps through a read error. V gene TRBV18 combines with J gene TRBJ1-4; TRBD1 matches 10 bases. The germline CDR1 and CDR2 sequences are KGHSH and LQKENI. This CDR3 has 14 amino acids. For the CDR3, the DNA is TGTGCCAGCTCTCGGACAGGGGGTTTTGAAAAACTGCTTTTT. Translated, it gives CASSRTGGFEKLLF.

The chain joins TRBV28 to TRBJ1-5; D ambiguous. V gave up 6 bases and J gave up 5 bases, with 14 bases separating them. The CDR3 length is 14 residues. Germline V CDR1 and CDR2: MDHEN, SYDVKM. CDR3 residues: CASSLRSSYQPQHF. CDR3 coding DNA: TGTGCCAGCAGCCTGAGGAGTTCCTATCAGCCCCAGCATTTT.